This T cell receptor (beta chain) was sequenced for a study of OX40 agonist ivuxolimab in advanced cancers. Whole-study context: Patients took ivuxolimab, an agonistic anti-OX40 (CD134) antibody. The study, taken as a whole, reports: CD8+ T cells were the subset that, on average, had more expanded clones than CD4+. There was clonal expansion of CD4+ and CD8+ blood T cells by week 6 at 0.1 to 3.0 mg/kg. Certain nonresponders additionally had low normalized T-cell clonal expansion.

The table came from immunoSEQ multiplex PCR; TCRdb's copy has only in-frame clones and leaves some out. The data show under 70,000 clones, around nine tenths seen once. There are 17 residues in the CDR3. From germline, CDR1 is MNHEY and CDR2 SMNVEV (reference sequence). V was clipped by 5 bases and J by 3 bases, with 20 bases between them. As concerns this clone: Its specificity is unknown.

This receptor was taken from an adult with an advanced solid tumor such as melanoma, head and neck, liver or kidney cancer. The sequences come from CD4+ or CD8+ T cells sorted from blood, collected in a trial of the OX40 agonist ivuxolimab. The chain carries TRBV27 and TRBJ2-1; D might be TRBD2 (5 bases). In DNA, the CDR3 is TGTGCCAGCAGTCCCGTACTTACCGCCGGGGACTACAATGAGCAGTTCTTC. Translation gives CASSPVLTAGDYNEQFF.